These 24 T cell receptor beta chains came from one sample sequenced in a study of CD8+CD57+ T cells in acquired aplastic anemia. TCR beta VDJ and CDR3 profiling used genomic DNA as template. TCRdb itself ran the reads through MiXCR, one entry per CDR3 protein. The sample holds about 130,000 distinct CDR3 sequences, more than 35% seen once. The source material was sorted CD4+, CD8+, or CD8+CD57+ T cells (not recorded which) from PBMCs. The receptors originated from a human donor in good health, serving as a control.

This clonotype appeared a few times. This may come from a read error, since a much larger clone is one base off. This chain uses TRBV20-1 with TRBJ1-2; TRBD1 matches 8 bases. CDR1 is DFQATT, CDR2 SNEGSKA, per germline (reference sequence). This CDR3 is built from 14 residues. The J segment lost 4 bases and the V segment lost 5 bases, leaving 9 bases of the junction unmatched. Here the CDR3 DNA reads TGCAGTGCTTTGTACAGGGGGTTGGGCTATGGCTACACCTTC. Translated: CSALYRGLGYGYTF.

This clonotype was observed a handful of times. The V and J genes are TRBV3-1 and TRBJ1-1; D might be TRBD1 (5 bases). V lost 4 bases to trimming and J lost 6 bases, with 18 bases between them. The CDR3 length is 15 residues. Germline CDR1 and CDR2: LGHDT and YNNKEL (reference sequence). The CDR3 DNA reads TGTGCCAGCAGCCGACGAGGGGACCCCCGGGCTGAAGCTTTCTTT. It is translated as CASSRRGDPRAEAFF.

This chain connects TRBV10-3 to TRBJ1-5, with D perhaps matching TRBD1 (5 bases). Deletions cut 0 bases from V and 1 base from J, with 13 bases between. The V gene's germline CDR1 is ENHRY and CDR2 SYGVKD. This CDR3 contains 17 residues. CDR3: CAISESGEKGSNQPQHF. CDR3 coding DNA: TGTGCCATCAGTGAGTCAGGGGAAAAGGGCAGCAATCAGCCCCAGCATTTT.

This clonotype was detected many times. V and J are TRBV5-5 and TRBJ1-1; D not resolved. Trimming stripped 4 bases from V and 8 bases from J, with 12 bases between. The CDR3 is 12 residues long. The germline V gene encodes CDR1 SGHKS and CDR2 YYEKEE (reference sequence). The DNA of the CDR3 is TGTGCCAGCAGCAAAGCGACTGGAGAAGCTTTCTTT. It codes for CASSKATGEAFF.

This clonotype was counted at least ten times. The chain's CDR3 is CASSLASARGGYTF. The CDR3 coding sequence is TGTGCCAGCAGCTTAGCGTCGGCTCGCGGGGGCTACACCTTC. V gene TRBV7-9 combines with J gene TRBJ1-2; D uncertain. The CDR3 extends over 14 amino acids. Trimming stripped 0 bases from V and 8 bases from J, with 13 bases between. Germline CDR1 reads SEHNR; CDR2 reads FQNEAQ (reference sequence).

This clonotype was counted a few times. Since a much larger clone is just one base distant, this may be a read error. This chain uses TRBV6-5 with TRBJ1-1, with D possibly matching TRBD1 (6 bases). The germline V gene encodes CDR1 MNHEY and CDR2 SVGAGI. There are 14 residues in the CDR3. Trimming left V 2 bases short and J 1 base short, with 8 bases between. The CDR3 reads CASSYRTENTEAFF. The CDR3 DNA sequence: TGTGCCAGCAGTTACCGGACAGAGAACACTGAAGCTTTCTTT.

As concerns this clonotype: This may arise from a read error, as a much more abundant clone is one base away. In this CDR3 the conserved last residue, phenylalanine or tryptophan, is missing, so a read error is likely. This chain joins TRBV19 and TRBJ1-2; 8 bases are a match to TRBD1. The CDR3 sequence is 13 residues long. The germline CDR1 and CDR2 sequences are LNHDA and SQIVND (reference sequence). V shed 6 bases, J shed 0 bases, and the junction held 0 bases outside the gene matches. CDR3 sequence: CASRGQANYGYTL. Here the CDR3 DNA reads TGTGCCAGTAGGGGACAGGCTAACTATGGCTACACCCTC.

This clonotype was counted ten times or more. This chain uses TRBV20-1 with TRBJ1-4, with 10 bases that match TRBD1. The trim removed 5 bases at V and 8 bases at J, leaving 8 bases unmatched. This CDR3 has 14 residues. CDR1 and CDR2 (germline): DFQATT, SNEGSKA (reference sequence). The CDR3 is CSASPDRGDEKLFF. The CDR3 coding sequence is TGCAGTGCTTCCCCGGACAGGGGGGACGAAAAACTGTTTTTT.

V is TRBV20-1 and J is TRBJ2-7; 8 bases fit TRBD2. Trimming cost V 6 bases and J 6 bases; bases outside gene matches: 10. CDR1 is DFQATT, CDR2 SNEGSKA, per germline (reference sequence). There are 13 residues in the CDR3. The CDR3 DNA reads TGCAGTGCGGACGTCGGGGGGGCGGGCGAGCAGTACTTC. It yields the protein CSADVGGAGEQYF.

Details on this clonotype: A clone one base away is much larger, so this may be a read error. The rearrangement links TRBV4-1 to TRBJ1-3; no clear D gene. CDR3 length: 16 residues. Germline values: CDR1 MGHRA, CDR2 YSYEKL. CDR3 residues: CASGQGAGIGGNTIYF. DNA of the CDR3: TGCGCCAGCGGCCAAGGAGCGGGGATAGGTGGAAACACCATATATTTT.

This clonotype was seen ten or more times. This chain joins TRBV24-1 and TRBJ2-3; 10 bases map to TRBD2. This CDR3 has 15 residues. The germline V gene has CDR1 KGHDR and CDR2 SFDVKD. The J segment lost 5 bases and the V segment lost 4 bases, leaving 5 bases of the junction unmatched. In DNA form, the CDR3 reads TGTGCCACCAGTGACAGGCTAGCGGGAGTAGATACGCAGTATTTT. Translated: CATSDRLAGVDTQYF.

The gene calls are TRBV20-1 and TRBJ1-2; possibly TRBD1 for D (6 bases). CDR3 size: 12 residues. Between the trimmed V and J ends, which lost 1 base and 7 bases, there was a span of 10 bases. Germline assignment: CDR1 DFQATT and CDR2 SNEGSKA (reference sequence). The CDR3 protein is CSARVLQGGYTF. CDR3 nucleotides: TGCAGTGCTAGAGTTCTACAGGGTGGCTACACCTTC.

This sequence joins TRBV7-2 and TRBJ2-2; 9 bases agree with TRBD2. Germline values: CDR1 SGHTA, CDR2 FQGNSA. CDR3 length: 13 amino acids. V dropped 7 bases and J dropped 7; count of bases not matched to a gene: 4. The chain's CDR3 is CASTREGGGELFF. The CDR3 DNA sequence: TGTGCCAGCACGCGGGAGGGGGGCGGGGAGCTGTTTTTT.

This clonotype occurred many times. The chain joins TRBV14 to TRBJ2-5; D may be TRBD1 or TRBD2 (6 bases each). This CDR3 spans 15 amino acids. Trimming left V 4 bases short and J 2 bases short, with 14 bases between. Germline lookup yields CDR1 SGHDN and CDR2 FVKESK. This chain's CDR3 is CASSLSRGEQETQYF. As DNA, the CDR3 is TGTGCCAGCAGCCTATCTAGGGGGGAGCAAGAGACCCAGTACTTC.

This clonotype was observed at least ten times. V is TRBV20-1 and J is TRBJ1-6; D call uncertain. CDR1 is DFQATT, CDR2 SNEGSKA, per germline (reference sequence). There are 17 residues in the CDR3. V lost 0 bases, J lost 0 bases, and 12 bases lay in between. The CDR3 sequence: CSARDLARSSYNSPLHF. As DNA, the CDR3 is TGCAGTGCTAGAGATCTGGCGAGGAGCTCCTATAATTCACCCCTCCACTTT.

V and J are TRBV29-1 and TRBJ1-2, with 7 bases that match TRBD1. This CDR3 spans 15 amino acids. V dropped 4 bases and J dropped 6; count of bases not matched to a gene: 14. Germline CDR1 and CDR2: SQVTM and ANQGSEA. The CDR3 DNA sequence: TGCAGCGTTGGCCTTCCCGGGGACAGAAGAAATGGCTACACCTTC. The encoded protein is CSVGLPGDRRNGYTF. The full variable domain, with the rest looked up from reference TRBV29-1 and TRBJ1-2, is SAVISQKPSRDICQRGTSLTIQCQVDSQVTMMFWYRQQPGQSLTLIATANQGSEATYESGFVIDKFPISRPNLTFSTLTVSNMSPEDSSIYLCSVGLPGDRRNGYTFGSGTRLTVV.

This clonotype was seen only once. The chain joins TRBV19 to TRBJ1-1; weak D call: TRBD1 (5 bases). Germline V gene data show CDR1 as LNHDA and CDR2 as SQIVND (reference sequence). Trimming removed 9 bases from V and 0 bases from J, with 11 bases in between. This CDR3 has 13 amino acids. CDR3 in amino acids: CASKTAMNTEAFF. The CDR3 DNA reads as TGTGCCAGCAAGACAGCTATGAACACTGAAGCTTTCTTT.

V gene TRBV18 combines with J gene TRBJ1-1, with TRBD1 matching 8 bases. The CDR3 is 16 residues long. Per the germline V gene, CDR1 is KGHSH and CDR2 is LQKENI. The junction had 8 bases not matched to a gene; V was cut back by 5 bases and J by 0 bases. In DNA, the CDR3 is TGTGCCAGCTCATCCGGGACAGGACTCATGAACACTGAAGCTTTCTTT. Translation: CASSSGTGLMNTEAFF.

This clonotype was counted ten times or more. This chain links TRBV20-1 with TRBJ2-1; 7 nucleotides line up with TRBD2. The CDR3 extends over 12 amino acids. The J segment lost 4 bases and the V segment lost 6 bases, leaving 3 bases of the junction unmatched. Germline V gene sequence: CDR1 DFQATT, CDR2 SNEGSKA (reference sequence). The CDR3 protein is CSAQRGYNEQFF. Here the CDR3 DNA reads TGCAGTGCCCAGCGGGGATACAATGAGCAGTTCTTC.

This chain links TRBV6-1 with TRBJ1-2; 7 bases match TRBD1. Germline CDR1 and CDR2: MNHNS and SASEGT. The CDR3 has 14 residues. The ends lost 6 bases at V and 7 bases at J; junction bases unmatched: 11. Written as DNA, the CDR3 is TGTGCCAGCAGAGGCTCGACAGGGAGAGGTGGCTACACCTTC. This encodes CASRGSTGRGGYTF.

This clonotype was detected only a few times. This chain uses TRBV10-3 with TRBJ1-2, with D unresolved. Germline assignment: CDR1 ENHRY and CDR2 SYGVKD. V lost 8 bases and J 4 bases, leaving 8 bases between the germline ends. The CDR3 runs 11 residues. CDR3 residues: CAILGTYGYTF. CDR3 nucleotide sequence: TGTGCCATCCTGGGCACCTATGGCTACACCTTC.

V usage is TRBV30 and J usage is TRBJ1-1; D is possibly TRBD1 (5 bases). The CDR3 consists of 13 residues. V dropped 0 bases and J dropped 3 bases, with 8 bases sitting between them. Germline V CDR1 and CDR2: GTSNPN, SVGIG (reference sequence). CDR3: CAWSVSRDTEAFF. The CDR3 DNA is TGTGCCTGGAGTGTATCCAGGGACACTGAAGCTTTCTTT.

This clonotype was recorded at least ten times. The gene calls are TRBV30 and TRBJ2-5, with D possibly being TRBD1 or TRBD2 (6 bases each). The CDR3 is made up of 13 amino acids. V gave up 5 bases and J gave up 9 bases, with 19 bases separating them. Germline-derived CDR1 and CDR2 are GTSNPN and SVGIG (reference sequence). The chain's CDR3 is CAWGEGGTAPQYF. DNA for the CDR3: TGTGCCTGGGGAGAGGGGGGCACGGCTCCCCAGTACTTC.

The chain uses TRBV15 and TRBJ2-5; 9 bases are shared with TRBD2. Looked up from germline, CDR1 is LNHNV and CDR2 is YYDKDF (reference sequence). With V trimmed by 3 bases and J by 4 bases, 12 bases remained unmatched. The CDR3 runs 17 residues. The CDR3 loop is CATSRQGGSGGRETQYF. The CDR3, as DNA: TGTGCCACCAGCAGGCAAGGGGGTAGCGGGGGTCGAGAGACCCAGTACTTC.